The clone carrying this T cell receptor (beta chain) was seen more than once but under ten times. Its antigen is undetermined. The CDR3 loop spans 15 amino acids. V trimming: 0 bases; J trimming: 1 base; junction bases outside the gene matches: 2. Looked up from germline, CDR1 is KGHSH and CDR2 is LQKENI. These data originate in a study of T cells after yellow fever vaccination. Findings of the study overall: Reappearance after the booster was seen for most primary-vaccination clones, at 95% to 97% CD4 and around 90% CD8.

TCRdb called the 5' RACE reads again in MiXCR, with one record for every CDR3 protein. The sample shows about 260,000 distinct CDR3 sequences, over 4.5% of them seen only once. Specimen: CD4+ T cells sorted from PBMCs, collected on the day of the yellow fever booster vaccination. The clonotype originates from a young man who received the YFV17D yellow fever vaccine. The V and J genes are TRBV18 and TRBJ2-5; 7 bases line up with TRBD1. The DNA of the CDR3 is TGTGCCAGCTCACCACCGACAGGGCTCCAAGAGACCCAGTACTTC. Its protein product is CASSPPTGLQETQYF.